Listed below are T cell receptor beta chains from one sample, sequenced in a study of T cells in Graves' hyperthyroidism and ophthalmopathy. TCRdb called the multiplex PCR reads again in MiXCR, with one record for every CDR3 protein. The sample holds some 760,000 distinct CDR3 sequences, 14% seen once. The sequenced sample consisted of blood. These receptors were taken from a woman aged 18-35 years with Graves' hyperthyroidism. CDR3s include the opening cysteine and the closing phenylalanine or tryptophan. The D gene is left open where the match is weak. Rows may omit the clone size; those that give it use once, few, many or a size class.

CSARDLRVTGGTEAFF TGCAGTGCTAGAGATCTTAGGGTCACGGGGGGCACTGAAGCTTTCTTT many TRBJ1-1 TRBV20-1 -
CASSQLPRGQTEKLFF TGTGCCAGCAGTCAACTACCGAGGGGACAGACTGAAAAACTGTTTTTT - TRBJ1-4 TRBV12-3/TRBV12-4 TRBD1
CASSLETLAKNIQYF TGTGCCAGCAGCTTAGAAACATTAGCCAAAAACATTCAGTACTTC many TRBJ2-4 TRBV7-8 -
CAYRSGEPEAFF TGTGCCTATCGGTCCGGGGAGCCTGAAGCTTTCTTT few TRBJ1-1 TRBV7-9 -
CASSLWQEAYEQYF TGTGCCAGCAGCTTGTGGCAGGAGGCCTACGAGCAGTACTTC - TRBJ2-7 TRBV5-6 -
CASNDLGRAYEQYF TGTGCCAGCAATGATCTGGGGAGGGCCTACGAGCAGTACTTC - TRBJ2-7 TRBV5-6 TRBD2
CATSRGPVGNEKLFF TGTGCCACCAGCAGAGGACCCGTGGGTAATGAAAAACTGTTTTTT few TRBJ1-4 TRBV15 -
CASSHPFFSYEQYF TGTGCCAGCAGCCACCCATTCTTCTCCTACGAGCAGTACTTC many TRBJ2-7 TRBV28 -
CASSLGSGSAYEQYF TGTGCCAGCAGTTTGGGTAGCGGGAGTGCCTACGAGCAGTACTTC many TRBJ2-7 TRBV12-3/TRBV12-4 TRBD2
CASSQPNTGELFF TGTGCCAGCAGCCAGCCTAACACCGGGGAGCTGTTTTTT - TRBJ2-2 TRBV14 -
CASRGDYNSPLHF TGTGCCAGCAGGGGGGACTATAATTCACCCCTCCACTTT few TRBJ1-6 TRBV12-3/TRBV12-4 -
CASSLGTEPKAQYF TGTGCCAGCAGCCTGGGGACGGAACCTAAGGCCCAGTACTTC few TRBJ2-5 TRBV12-3/TRBV12-4 -
CASSLVAAYTEAFF TGTGCCAGCAGCTTAGTGGCGGCTTACACTGAAGCTTTCTTT many TRBJ1-1 TRBV11-3 -
CASSHWDRANWAAFF TGCGCCAGCAGCCATTGGGACAGGGCGAATTGGGCGGCTTTCTTT many TRBJ1-1 TRBV4-1 TRBD1
CASRISGDTGELFF TGTGCCAGCAGAATTAGCGGAGACACCGGGGAGCTGTTTTTT few TRBJ2-2 TRBV12-3/TRBV12-4 -
CAISESSIRSEQFF TGTGCCATCAGTGAGTCGTCCATCCGGAGTGAGCAGTTCTTC - TRBJ2-1 TRBV10-3 -
CSVHPPGQLNNEQFF TGCAGCGTCCATCCCCCCGGACAGCTGAACAATGAGCAGTTCTTC - TRBJ2-1 TRBV29-1 -
CASSRTSYNEQFF TGTGCCAGCAGCCGAACCTCCTACAATGAGCAGTTCTTC many TRBJ2-1 TRBV11-3 -
CASSPPNLASYEQYF TGTGCCAGCAGCCCCCCTAACTTGGCGTCCTACGAGCAGTACTTC many TRBJ2-7 TRBV7-9 -
CASGVLSYEQYF TGTGCCAGTGGGGTACTATCCTACGAGCAGTACTTC few TRBJ2-7 TRBV28 -
CASSPGGLAGVKDNEQFF TGTGCCAGCAGCCCAGGTGGGCTAGCGGGAGTGAAGGACAATGAGCAGTTCTTC once TRBJ2-1 TRBV13 TRBD2
CASRRYGGELFF TGTGCCAGCAGACGCTACGGCGGGGAGCTGTTTTTT few TRBJ2-2 TRBV27 -
CASNLVGNQPQHF TGTGCCTCGAACCTGGTAGGGAATCAGCCCCAGCATTTT many TRBJ1-5 TRBV6-1 -
CATSDLSGSDYNEQFF TGTGCCACCAGTGATTTGTCCGGGAGTGATTACAATGAGCAGTTCTTC few TRBJ2-1 TRBV24-1 -
CASSSGQGANTEAFF TGCGCCAGCAGCTCGGGACAGGGTGCGAACACTGAAGCTTTCTTT few TRBJ1-1 TRBV5-1 TRBD1
CSVLFTGGRRSNEQFF TGCAGCGTCCTATTCACAGGGGGCCGGAGAAGTAATGAGCAGTTCTTC many TRBJ2-1 TRBV29-1 TRBD1
CASSREMVSEQYF TGTGCCAGCAGCCGGGAGATGGTGAGCGAGCAGTACTTC few TRBJ2-7 TRBV7-9 -
CASSQIPGTGDYEQYF TGTGCCAGCAGCCAAATCCCCGGGACAGGGGATTACGAGCAGTACTTC - TRBJ2-7 TRBV14 TRBD1
CASSQVTANYGYTF TGCGCCAGCAGCCAAGTTACAGCTAACTATGGCTACACCTTC - TRBJ1-2 TRBV4-1 -
CASSQDLAGWNEQFF TGCGCCAGCAGCCAAGACCTAGCGGGATGGAATGAGCAGTTCTTC many TRBJ2-1 TRBV4-1 TRBD2
CASSRYRGNEQFF TGTGCCAGTAGTAGATACCGAGGGAATGAGCAGTTCTTC - TRBJ2-1 TRBV19 -
CASSIRQGPYEQYF TGCGCCAGCAGCATCCGACAGGGACCCTACGAGCAGTACTTC - TRBJ2-7 TRBV5-5 TRBD1
CSARGGIGTEAFF TGCAGTGCTAGGGGGGGGATTGGCACTGAAGCTTTCTTT many TRBJ1-1 TRBV20-1 -
CASSSLTGTSEKLFF TGTGCCAGCAGCTCGCTGACAGGTACCAGTGAAAAACTGTTTTTT many TRBJ1-4 TRBV11-2 -